The rows below give T cell receptor beta chains drawn from one sample of a study of shared clonotypes between healthy human individuals. Generated by immunoSEQ multiplex PCR, the TCRdb table keeps only in-frame clones and is missing some. The repertoire includes a few million clones, nearly 97% of them detected once, and roughly 0.13% sits in the top ten. Sequencing input: naive CD4+ T cells sorted from blood. The receptor set was obtained from a man aged 18 to 29 in good health. Both conserved end residues are part of each CDR3. A D gene is named only where the DNA matches it firmly. Only some rows state a clone size, as once, few, many or a class for expanded clones.

>-|TRBV6-1|TRBJ2-7|TRBD2
TGTGCCAGCAGTTTAAGCGGGAGAGAATACGAGCAGTACTTC
CASSLSGREYEQYF
>-|TRBV6-5|TRBJ2-7|-
TGTGCCAGCAGTTACTCGGCACTAGACTCCTACGAGCAGTACTTC
CASSYSALDSYEQYF
>once|TRBV15|TRBJ1-4|TRBD1
TGTGCCACCAGCATGGCGGACAGGGGGAAGTCTGAAAAACTGTTTTTT
CATSMADRGKSEKLFF
>-|TRBV5-6|TRBJ1-2|-
TGTGCCAGCAGCTTGCCCGGGAGTAATGGCTACACCTTC
CASSLPGSNGYTF
>-|TRBV5-1|TRBJ2-5|TRBD2
TGCGCCAGCAGCCGCGGCGGGGGATCGGAGACCCAGTACTTC
CASSRGGGSETQYF
>-|TRBV25-1|TRBJ2-1|TRBD2
TGTGCCAGCAGTAGTGTGGGACTAGCCTATACCTACAATGAGCAGTTCTTC
CASSSVGLAYTYNEQFF
>once|TRBV15|TRBJ2-7|-
TGTGCCACCAGCAGAGGGGACGTAGCAGCAGAGCAGTACTTC
CATSRGDVAAEQYF
>-|TRBV2|TRBJ1-2|-
TGTGCCACCCGGGCGGGAAGGGACTATGGCTACACCTTC
CATRAGRDYGYTF
>-|TRBV30|TRBJ1-1|-
TGTGCCTGGAGCAGGGACCATTCGAACACTGAAGCTTTCTTT
CAWSRDHSNTEAFF
>-|TRBV5-1|TRBJ2-1|-
TGCGCCAGCACCCGGCGGCGGGGCGACAATGAGCAGTTCTTC
CASTRRRGDNEQFF
>-|TRBV10-3|TRBJ2-2|-
TGTGCCGTGAGGGGAACCGGGGAGCTGTTTTTT
CAVRGTGELFF
>-|TRBV19|TRBJ2-7|-
TGTGCCAGTAGCCAGACAACCTACGAGCAGTACTTC
CASSQTTYEQYF
>once|TRBV18|TRBJ2-7|TRBD2
TGTGCCAGCTCACAGCCGGGACTAGAGGACTACGAGCAGTACTTC
CASSQPGLEDYEQYF
>-|TRBV28|TRBJ2-5|-
TGTGCCAGCAGTTTACCCGGGCGAGAGACCCAGTACTTC
CASSLPGRETQYF
>once|TRBV7-7|TRBJ1-1|-
TGTGCTAGCAGCTCGACAGAGAACACTGAAGCTTTCTTT
CASSSTENTEAFF
>-|TRBV5-4|TRBJ2-3|-
TGTGCCAGCAGCTTGGATGGGCCAGGAGGCACAGATACGCAGTATTTT
CASSLDGPGGTDTQYF
>-|TRBV6-5|TRBJ2-7|-
TGTGCCAGCAGTTACTCGAGGGGGGACGAGCAGTACTTC
CASSYSRGDEQYF
>-|TRBV7-9|TRBJ2-7|TRBD1
TGTGCCAGCAGCCTAGGACAGGCCTCACCCTACGAGCAGTACTTC
CASSLGQASPYEQYF
>-|TRBV9|TRBJ2-1|TRBD2
TGTGCCAGCAGCTCTCCCGGAGGGCTAGCGGTTAGCTCCTACAATGAGCAGTTCTTC
CASSSPGGLAVSSYNEQFF
>-|TRBV7-9|TRBJ1-1|TRBD1
TGTGCCAGCAGCTTAGATGGGGACAGGGCTAACACTGAAGCTTTCTTT
CASSLDGDRANTEAFF
>-|TRBV9|TRBJ2-3|TRBD2
TGTGCCAGCAGCCGAGCGGGAAGCACAGATACGCAGTATTTT
CASSRAGSTDTQYF
>-|TRBV18|TRBJ2-7|-
TGTGCCAGCTCACCACCGCCAGGGGCGACCTACGAGCAGTACTTC
CASSPPPGATYEQYF
>-|TRBV4-1|TRBJ2-2|TRBD2
TGCGCCAGCAACCCCCGAGCGGGACGGAACACCGGGGAGCTGTTTTTT
CASNPRAGRNTGELFF
>-|TRBV7-2|TRBJ2-7|-
TGTGCCAGCAGCCCCGGACCGTCCTCCTACGAGCAGTACTTC
CASSPGPSSYEQYF
>-|TRBV10-2|TRBJ2-5|TRBD2
TGCGCCAGTGCCGAGGGACTAGCTTTCGAGACCCAGTACTTC
CASAEGLAFETQYF
>-|TRBV10-3|TRBJ2-7|-
TGTGCCATCAGTGAGTCCGGGGTTTCGGGGCAGTACTTC
CAISESGVSGQYF
>-|TRBV15|TRBJ2-7|TRBD1
TGTGCCACCAGCAGGGACAGGGCCCTATCCTACGAGCAGTACTTC
CATSRDRALSYEQYF
>-|TRBV29-1|TRBJ2-1|-
TGCAGCGTTGGGACAGATGCCTACAATGAGCAGTTCTTC
CSVGTDAYNEQFF
>-|TRBV7-9|TRBJ1-1|TRBD1
TGTGCCAGCAGCCAGACAGGGTACACTGAAGCTTTCTTT
CASSQTGYTEAFF
>-|TRBV9|TRBJ1-6|TRBD1
TGTGCCAGCAGCGAGGGGGCAGGGGCAAGGAATTCACCCCTCCACTTT
CASSEGAGARNSPLHF
>-|TRBV4-1|TRBJ2-7|-
TGCGCCAGCAGCTCAGAGCCTGGGTACGAGCAGTACTTC
CASSSEPGYEQYF
>-|TRBV19|TRBJ1-2|TRBD1
TGTGCCAGTAGCAAGGGACAGGGGGCAGGAGGCTACACCTTC
CASSKGQGAGGYTF
>-|TRBV2|TRBJ2-1|-
TGTGCCAGCAGTGAAGAGTTGTATAATGAGCAGTTCTTC
CASSEELYNEQFF
>once|TRBV15|TRBJ2-7|TRBD1
TGTGCCACCAGCAGGAGACAGGGGGCCGACGAGCAGTACTTC
CATSRRQGADEQYF
>-|TRBV5-1|TRBJ2-7|-
TGCGCCAGCAGCTTGGGACGGAAAGATTACGAGCAGTACTTC
CASSLGRKDYEQYF
>-|TRBV7-2|TRBJ2-7|TRBD1
TGTGCCAGCAGCCCTCGGGGACAGGGGACCTCCGAGCAGTACTTC
CASSPRGQGTSEQYF
>-|TRBV29-1|TRBJ2-7|-
TGCAGCGTCTCAAGCTCCTACGAGCAGTACTTC
CSVSSSYEQYF
>-|TRBV27|TRBJ2-1|TRBD1
TGTGCCAGCAGGGGGGCAGGGGGAAAGGTTGAGCAGTTCTTC
CASRGAGGKVEQFF
>once|TRBV7-2|TRBJ2-3|TRBD1
TGTGCCAGCAGTCATGACAGGGGGGGCCTTACGCAGTATTTT
CASSHDRGGLTQYF
>-|TRBV25-1|TRBJ1-4|-
TGTGCCAGCAGTGTTGCAGGATCGGGTGAAAAACTGTTTTTT
CASSVAGSGEKLFF
>-|TRBV9|TRBJ2-1|-
TGTGCCAGCAGCGTAGCCAGCGCTGCCTACAATGAGCAGTTCTTC
CASSVASAAYNEQFF
>-|TRBV6-1|TRBJ1-5|-
TGTGCCAGCAGTGTTGCAGATAGCAATCAGCCCCAGCATTTT
CASSVADSNQPQHF
>once|TRBV6-5|TRBJ1-5|-
TGTGCCAGCAGTTACTTCGAGGGTGACCAGCCCCAGCATTTT
CASSYFEGDQPQHF
>few|TRBV5-1|TRBJ2-1|TRBD2
TGCGCCAGCAGTATTAGCCTTGTGGTAGCGGGATATGAGCAGTTCTTC
CASSISLVVAGYEQFF
>-|TRBV5-1|TRBJ2-1|-
TGCGCCAGCAGCTGGGGACCTTTCGGGAGAGGATACAATGAGCAGTTCTTC
CASSWGPFGRGYNEQFF
>-|TRBV2|TRBJ2-3|TRBD2
TGTGCCAGCAGCCAGCGGGGTGTCACAGATACGCAGTATTTT
CASSQRGVTDTQYF
>-|TRBV7-2|TRBJ2-1|-
TGTGCCAGCAGCTTAGCGACGGGAGTTAGCGGTGAGCAGTTCTTC
CASSLATGVSGEQFF
>-|TRBV9|TRBJ2-5|-
TGTGCCAGCAGCGGAGGTGTTGGGGGGTCCCAAGAGACCCAGTACTTC
CASSGGVGGSQETQYF
>-|TRBV5-1|TRBJ2-7|-
TGCGCCAGCAGCTTCTCGAGTTCTTTCTACGAGCAGTACTTC
CASSFSSSFYEQYF
>-|TRBV5-1|TRBJ2-3|-
TGCGCCAGCAGCTTGGGACAGCCCTTAGATACGCAGTATTTT
CASSLGQPLDTQYF
>-|TRBV9|TRBJ2-7|-
TGTGCCAGCAGCGTAGACCCATCGGCTAGTTACGAGCAGTACTTC
CASSVDPSASYEQYF
>once|TRBV5-1|TRBJ1-1|-
TGCGCCAGCAGCTTGGTCACCAAGAACACTGAAGCTTTCTTT
CASSLVTKNTEAFF
>few|TRBV7-2|TRBJ1-4|-
TGTGCCAGCAGCTTTGCAACTAATGAAAAACTGTTTTTT
CASSFATNEKLFF
>-|TRBV28|TRBJ2-1|-
TGTGCCAGCAGCCTGGGGGGTGAGCAGTTCTTC
CASSLGGEQFF
>-|TRBV7-2|TRBJ2-5|-
TGTGCCAGCAGCTCGGGACCCGCGGGTGGAGAGACCCAGTACTTC
CASSSGPAGGETQYF
>-|TRBV30|TRBJ2-3|-
TGTGCCTGGAGTGTAAGGCGGATGAGCACAGATACGCAGTATTTT
CAWSVRRMSTDTQYF
>-|TRBV7-2|TRBJ1-4|-
TGTGCCAGCAGCCTGCAAGATGAAAAACTGTTTTTT
CASSLQDEKLFF
>-|TRBV5-1|TRBJ2-7|TRBD1
TGCGCCAGCAGCTTGGATGAGGGGGCGCTATACGAGCAGTACTTC
CASSLDEGALYEQYF
>-|TRBV7-9|TRBJ2-1|-
TGTGCCAGCAGCACCGGACAGATGGGTGAGCAGTTCTTC
CASSTGQMGEQFF